This T cell receptor beta chain was recovered during a study of CD8 T cells in ankylosing spondylitis. Whole-study findings and limits: Seemingly characteristic of ankylosing spondylitis blood was a TCR beta motif consisting of eight highly homologous variants. Past research had described some motif variants in reactive arthritis synovial fluid and blood.

This clonotype came up many times. Its antigen is still unknown. Scientists made TCR beta libraries using quantitative 5'-RACE with molecular barcodes. Via MiXCR, TCRdb re-called the 5' RACE reads, giving one row per CDR3 protein. Among 500,000 or so distinct CDR3 sequences listed, about 5% were seen once. This CDR3 contains 13 residues. V dropped 5 bases and J dropped 2 bases, with 12 bases sitting between them. Germline CDR1 and CDR2: DFQATT and SNEGSKA (reference sequence). The sequencing sample was made of blood, either unsorted or a sorted T cell fraction (not recorded which). The TCR originated in a male donor with ankylosing spondylitis. This chain uses TRBV20-1 with TRBJ2-5; a weak D match, TRBD1 (6 bases). The CDR3 loop is CSAPQDRQETQYF. The CDR3 nucleotides read TGCAGTGCTCCCCAGGACAGACAAGAGACCCAGTACTTC.